The 31 T cell receptor beta chains below come from one sample, sequenced in a study of blood T cell repertoires in COVID-19. Here immunoSEQ multiplex PCR was the method, and the copy in TCRdb shows in-frame clones only, minus some. The sample lists hundreds of thousands of clones, over 75% occurring once. What was sequenced was PBMCs or T cells enriched from blood (not recorded which). All receptors derive from a woman aged 45-65 years with acute COVID-19.

This clone turned up a few times. The chain combines TRBV5-1 with TRBJ1-1, with D possibly matching TRBD1 (5 bases). This CDR3 contains 19 residues. Trimming removed 4 bases from V and 2 bases from J, with 27 bases in between. In germline, CDR1 is SGHRS, CDR2 YFSETQ. The DNA of the CDR3 is TGCGCCAGCAGCCCCGCCGCCGGGGGAAGGGGTGGGTTAAACACTGAAGCTTTCTTT. This translates into CASSPAAGGRGGLNTEAFF.

In its sample, this clone was seen once. J is TRBJ1-1 and V is TRBV9, with D hard to call. Germline lookup yields CDR1 SGDLS and CDR2 YYNGEE. Deletions cut 0 bases from V and 1 base from J, with 7 bases between. The length of the CDR3 is 14 residues. The CDR3 sequence: CASSVGRWNTEAFF. CDR3 bases: TGTGCCAGCAGCGTAGGGAGGTGGAACACTGAAGCTTTCTTT.

The chain couples TRBV7-9 to TRBJ1-5; 10 nucleotides align to TRBD1. Looked up from germline, CDR1 is SEHNR and CDR2 is FQNEAQ (reference sequence). The CDR3 spans 16 residues. Unmatched junction bases numbered 0, after V lost 1 base and J lost 0 bases. The CDR3: CASSLGDRGSNQPQHF. The CDR3 nucleotides read TGTGCCAGCAGCTTAGGGGACAGGGGTAGCAATCAGCCCCAGCATTTT.

The chain employs TRBV7-9 and TRBJ1-5; maybe TRBD1 (5 bases). The CDR3 contains 16 residues. Germline-derived CDR1 and CDR2 are SEHNR and FQNEAQ (reference sequence). The V and J ends lost 4 bases and 0 bases respectively, with 13 bases between them. The CDR3 nucleotides read TGTGCCAGCAGCTCAACACAGGACTATAGCAATCAGCCCCAGCATTTT. Its translation: CASSSTQDYSNQPQHF.

The chain links TRBV5-1 to TRBJ1-1; D gene ambiguous. Germline CDR1 reads SGHRS; CDR2 reads YFSETQ. The CDR3 has 14 residues. Trimming took 2 bases from V and 5 from J, leaving 13 bases between them. The CDR3 DNA is TGCGCCAGCAGCTTAGAGGCAGTCGGGACTGAAGCTTTCTTT. Translation gives CASSLEAVGTEAFF. Full variable domain (rest looked up from reference TRBV5-1 and TRBJ1-1): KAGVTQTPRYLIKTRGQQVTLSCSPISGHRSVSWYQQTPGQGLQFLFEYFSETQRNKGNFPGRFSGRQFSNSRSEMNVSTLELGDSALYLCASSLEAVGTEAFFGQGTRLTVV.

A few counts support this clone. The chain recombines TRBV29-1 with TRBJ1-1, with TRBD1 identical over 8 bases. There are 14 residues in the CDR3. Trimming removed 3 bases from V and 10 bases from J; junction bases left unmatched: 13. Germline values: CDR1 SQVTM, CDR2 ANQGSEA. The CDR3 DNA sequence: TGCAGCGTTGACGGGGCAGGGGGCGCAGTTGGAGCTTTCTTT. This translates into CSVDGAGGAVGAFF.

The rearrangement joins TRBV3-1 (or the pseudogene TRBV3-2) to TRBJ1-2; D unresolved. The V gene lost 5 bases and the J gene lost 0 bases, with 13 bases spanning the gap. Germline V gene sequence: CDR1 LGHDT, CDR2 YNNKEL (reference sequence). CDR3 size: 15 residues. This CDR3 is CASSTFTSANYGYTF. The CDR3 nucleotides are TGTGCCAGCAGCACATTTACGTCCGCTAACTATGGCTACACCTTC.

The chain has TRBV30 and TRBJ2-5; 8 nucleotides agree with TRBD2. Germline lookup yields CDR1 GTSNPN and CDR2 SVGIG (reference sequence). The CDR3 is made up of 13 amino acids. V shed 7 bases and J 4 bases; nucleotides not matched to a gene: 8. Here the CDR3 reads CALLAGSGETQYF. The CDR3 DNA follows: TGTGCCTTATTAGCGGGGTCGGGAGAGACCCAGTACTTC. Together with reference TRBV30 and TRBJ2-5, the CDR3 gives the full variable domain: SQTIHQWPATLVQPVGSPLSLECTVEGTSNPNLYWYRQAAGRGLQLLFYSVGIGQISSEVPQNLSASRPQDRQFILSSKKLLLSDSGFYLCALLAGSGETQYFGPGTRLLVL.

The rearrangement links TRBV6-6 to TRBJ2-5, with 7 bases matching TRBD1. The CDR3 spans 14 residues. V gave up 5 bases and J gave up 1 base; unmatched junction bases: 4. Germline V CDR1 and CDR2: MNHNY, SVGAGI (reference sequence). The CDR3 loop reads CASSVGGSQETQYF. The DNA for the CDR3 is TGTGCCAGCAGTGTAGGGGGCTCCCAAGAGACCCAGTACTTC.

V usage is TRBV5-4 and J usage is TRBJ1-1; 7 nucleotides agree with TRBD1. Germline CDR1 is SGHNT and CDR2 is YYREEE (reference sequence). The junction had 2 bases not matched to a gene; V was cut back by 2 bases and J by 4 bases. The CDR3 is 13 residues long. The CDR3 loop reads CASSFDRVTEAFF. CDR3 coding DNA: TGTGCCAGCAGCTTCGACAGGGTCACTGAAGCTTTCTTT.

The gene calls are TRBV30 and TRBJ2-1; 9 nucleotides agree with TRBD2. Germline values: CDR1 GTSNPN, CDR2 SVGIG (reference sequence). Germline trimming cut 0 bases from V and 4 bases from J; bases unmatched to any gene: 4. This CDR3 contains 15 residues. Here the CDR3 reads CAWSVGLAGYNEQFF. In DNA form, the CDR3 reads TGTGCCTGGAGTGTAGGGCTAGCGGGGTACAATGAGCAGTTCTTC. The full variable domain, completed using reference TRBV30 and TRBJ2-1, is SQTIHQWPATLVQPVGSPLSLECTVEGTSNPNLYWYRQAAGRGLQLLFYSVGIGQISSEVPQNLSASRPQDRQFILSSKKLLLSDSGFYLCAWSVGLAGYNEQFFGPGTRLTVL.

The chain uses TRBV3-1 (or the pseudogene TRBV3-2) and TRBJ1-1, with 7 bases aligning to TRBD1. Trimming took 6 bases from V and 4 from J; bases not matched to a gene: 5. The CDR3 runs 13 residues. Per germline, CDR1 LGHDT and CDR2 YNNKEL (reference sequence). CDR3 nucleotides: TGTGCCAGCAGTACAGAGGGGGCCACTGAAGCTTTCTTT. This translates into CASSTEGATEAFF.

V and J are TRBV4-1 and TRBJ2-1; 11 bases match TRBD2. Germline lookup yields CDR1 MGHRA and CDR2 YSYEKL. With 3 bases clipped from V and 1 base from J, the junction kept 8 bases outside the gene matches. The length of the CDR3 is 18 residues. CDR3 sequence (DNA): TGCGCCAGCAGCCAGGTCGTCCGACTAGCGGGGTCCTACAATGAGCAGTTCTTC. As protein: CASSQVVRLAGSYNEQFF.

The V call is TRBV21-1, the J call TRBJ2-7; no DNA check was done on the table's D call, TRBD1. TRBV21-1 is an annotated pseudogene. The CDR3 covers 15 residues. CDR3 region: CASSPRDRVVCEQYF. The CDR3 DNA is TGTGCCAGCAGCCCCCGGGACAGGGTGGTTTGCGAGCAGTACTTC.

V is TRBV7-2 and J is TRBJ2-3; tentative D call: TRBD2 (5 bases). The CDR3 consists of 12 residues. Germline values: CDR1 SGHTA, CDR2 FQGNSA. V shed 1 base and J shed 13 bases, with 12 bases lying between them. The CDR3 sequence is CASSLGGYVEYF. CDR3 coding DNA: TGTGCCAGCAGCTTAGGAGGGTATGTTGAGTATTTT.

This clone was seen a few times. The chain has TRBV30 and TRBJ1-3; D gene ambiguous. This CDR3 is 15 amino acids long. In germline, CDR1 is GTSNPN, CDR2 SVGIG (reference sequence). V lost 2 bases, J lost 0 bases, and 11 bases lay in between. CDR3: CAWSYAGSSGNTIYF. As DNA, the CDR3 is TGTGCCTGGAGTTATGCAGGAAGCTCTGGAAACACCATATATTTT.

The chain has TRBV5-1 and TRBJ1-1; 7 nucleotides agree with TRBD1. This CDR3 spans 15 amino acids. Germline trimming cut 3 bases from V and 2 bases from J; bases unmatched to any gene: 7. CDR1 and CDR2 from the germline V gene are SGHRS and YFSETQ. The CDR3 coding sequence is TGCGCCAGCAGCTCACGGGGACAGCACAACACTGAAGCTTTCTTT. Protein: CASSSRGQHNTEAFF.

The CDR3, as DNA: TGTGCCAGCAGCTTAGGCCAGGGGGCGCCGGGGTCACCCCTCCACTTT. Translation: CASSLGQGAPGSPLHF. V and J are TRBV7-9 and TRBJ1-6, with 8 nucleotides matching TRBD1. V trimming: 1 base; J trimming: 10 bases; junction bases outside the gene matches: 9. The germline V gene encodes CDR1 SEHNR and CDR2 FQNEAQ (reference sequence). The CDR3 covers 16 residues.

Only a few counts were recorded for this clone. The genes are TRBV19 and TRBJ1-5, with unresolved D. V dropped 5 bases and J dropped 4 bases, with 9 bases sitting between them. Per germline, CDR1 LNHDA and CDR2 SQIVND (reference sequence). The CDR3 has 13 residues. CDR3 sequence (DNA): TGTGCCAGTAGTTTTTCGGAGAATCAGCCCCAGCATTTT. Residues: CASSFSENQPQHF.

The chain is built from TRBV6-4 and TRBJ1-1, with a possible D match to TRBD1 (5 bases). Per the germline V gene, CDR1 is MRHNA and CDR2 is SNTAGT. The CDR3 runs to 17 residues. The V gene lost 0 bases and the J gene lost 5 bases, with 19 bases spanning the gap. CDR3 in amino acids: CASSDSKIVRVGTEAFF. The CDR3 DNA follows: TGTGCCAGCAGTGACTCGAAGATTGTCAGGGTGGGGACTGAAGCTTTCTTT.

This rearrangement joins TRBV6-1 to TRBJ2-1; the D gene is possibly TRBD2 (6 bases). V shed 0 bases and J shed 5 bases, with 8 bases lying between them. Germline values: CDR1 MNHNS, CDR2 SASEGT. The CDR3 totals 14 residues. CDR3 residues: CASSEAGGHNEQFF. DNA of the CDR3: TGTGCCAGCAGTGAAGCCGGGGGTCACAATGAGCAGTTCTTC.

This chain joins TRBV10-3 and TRBJ1-1; D call uncertain. Looked up from germline, CDR1 is ENHRY and CDR2 is SYGVKD. V was shortened by 8 bases and J by 4 bases, with 14 bases between the two germline ends. This CDR3 is 13 amino acids long. CDR3 DNA sequence: TGTGCCATCGCCACTCTAGGGAGCACTGAAGCTTTCTTT. Translating it yields CAIATLGSTEAFF.

As DNA, the CDR3 is TGTGCCAGCAGCCAATTTACCGGGGCTAGCGGGGGGAGTTACAATGAGCAGTTCTTC. Translated: CASSQFTGASGGSYNEQFF. This chain joins TRBV5-6 and TRBJ2-1, with 11 bases matching TRBD2. This CDR3 has 19 amino acids. Germline-derived CDR1 and CDR2 are SGHDT and YYEEEE. V trimming: 4 bases; J trimming: 4 bases; junction bases outside the gene matches: 16.

The chain uses TRBV4-1 and TRBJ2-3, with 14 bases fitting TRBD2. Germline CDR1 is MGHRA and CDR2 is YSYEKL. This CDR3 has 17 residues. V was pared by 4 bases and J by 5 bases, with 8 bases of the junction left unmatched. As DNA, the CDR3 is TGCGCCAGCAGCCTACTCCCCGGGACTAGCGGGAGAGATACGCAGTATTTT. Encoded protein: CASSLLPGTSGRDTQYF.

This CDR3 is CASTRERTNTGELFF. The CDR3, as DNA: TGTGCCAGCACTCGGGAGCGGACCAACACCGGGGAGCTGTTTTTT. The rearrangement uses TRBV6-5 and TRBJ2-2; maybe TRBD2 (6 bases). CDR1 MNHEY and CDR2 SVGAGI come from the germline V gene. Trimming shortened V by 7 bases and J by 2 bases, and 14 bases separated the two germline ends. CDR3 length: 15 amino acids.

This chain joins TRBV10-3 and TRBJ1-2; D is possibly TRBD1 (5 bases). The CDR3 has 12 residues. V gave up 2 bases and J gave up 8 bases, with 9 bases separating them. Germline CDR1 and CDR2: ENHRY and SYGVKD. CDR3 coding DNA: TGTGCCATCAGTGAGGGGGCGCACGGCTACACCTTC. Amino acids: CAISEGAHGYTF.

V gene TRBV11-2 combines with J gene TRBJ1-1; D ambiguous. The CDR3 contains 15 residues. Germline-derived CDR1 and CDR2 are SGHAT and FQNNGV. Trimming removed 1 base at V and 2 bases at J, with 11 bases between. In nucleotides, the CDR3 is TGTGCCAGCAGCTTAGTTGCCAGTTTAAACACTGAAGCTTTCTTT. Residues: CASSLVASLNTEAFF.

This chain connects TRBV7-2 to TRBJ1-1, with D perhaps matching TRBD1 (6 bases). There are 14 residues in the CDR3. From germline, CDR1 is SGHTA and CDR2 FQGNSA. The germline V and J ends were trimmed by 4 bases and 2 bases, with 11 bases remaining between them. CDR3 residues: CASSSGRGNTEAFF. CDR3 coding DNA: TGTGCCAGCAGCTCCGGCAGGGGCAACACTGAAGCTTTCTTT.

The V gene is TRBV18, the J gene TRBJ1-5, with TRBD1 identical over 7 bases. The CDR3 is 15 amino acids. Germline CDR1 reads KGHSH; CDR2 reads LQKENI. V shed 6 bases, J shed 3 bases, and the junction held 8 bases outside the gene matches. CDR3 region: CASSLDREPNQPQHF. The DNA for the CDR3 is TGTGCCAGCTCCCTCGACAGGGAACCCAATCAGCCCCAGCATTTT.

J is TRBJ2-1 and V is TRBV20-1, with 7 bases fitting TRBD2. V shed 3 bases, J shed 5 bases, and the junction held 10 bases outside the gene matches. The V gene's germline CDR1 is DFQATT and CDR2 SNEGSKA (reference sequence). This CDR3 region has 15 residues. CDR3 loop: CSASPGGPLDNEQFF. The CDR3 bases are TGCAGTGCTAGTCCGGGGGGACCGTTGGACAATGAGCAGTTCTTC.

This sequence joins TRBV7-9 and TRBJ2-3, with D possibly matching TRBD1 (6 bases). The germline V and J ends were trimmed by 5 bases and 0 bases, with 15 bases remaining between them. The CDR3 is made up of 16 amino acids. CDR1 SEHNR and CDR2 FQNEAQ come from the germline V gene (reference sequence). CDR3 residues: CASSRDVGASTDTQYF. CDR3 coding DNA: TGTGCCAGCAGCCGGGACGTGGGGGCTAGCACAGATACGCAGTATTTT.